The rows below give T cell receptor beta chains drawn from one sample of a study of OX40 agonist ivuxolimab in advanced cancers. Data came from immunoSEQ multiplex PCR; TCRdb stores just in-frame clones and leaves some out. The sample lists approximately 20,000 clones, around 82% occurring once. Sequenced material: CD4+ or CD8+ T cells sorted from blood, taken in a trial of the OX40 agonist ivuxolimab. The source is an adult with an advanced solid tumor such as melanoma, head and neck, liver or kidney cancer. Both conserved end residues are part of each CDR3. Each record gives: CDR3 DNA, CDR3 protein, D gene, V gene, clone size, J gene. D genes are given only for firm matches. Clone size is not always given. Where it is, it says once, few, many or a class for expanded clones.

cdr3_nt: TGTGCCAGCAGCTTGGGGAAGGGACATTTGGGCACTGAAGCTTTCTTT; cdr3_aa: CASSLGKGHLGTEAFF; d_call: .; v_call: TRBV7-6; clone_size: .; j_call: TRBJ1-1
cdr3_nt: TGTGCCAGCAGCTTGACAGGAGGCAATCAGCCCCAGCATTTT; cdr3_aa: CASSLTGGNQPQHF; d_call: .; v_call: TRBV7-3; clone_size: .; j_call: TRBJ1-5
cdr3_nt: TGTGCCAGCAGCTCCCGGACAGGGGAGTTGAGTGAAGCTTTCTTT; cdr3_aa: CASSSRTGELSEAFF; d_call: TRBD1; v_call: TRBV13; clone_size: .; j_call: TRBJ1-1
cdr3_nt: TGCGCCAGCAGGTGGGGACAGGGAGGGACTGAAGCTTTCTTT; cdr3_aa: CASRWGQGGTEAFF; d_call: TRBD1; v_call: TRBV5-1; clone_size: .; j_call: TRBJ1-1
cdr3_nt: TGTGCCAGCAGCTTAACACGGGGGGGGCAAGAGACCCAGTACTTC; cdr3_aa: CASSLTRGGQETQYF; d_call: TRBD2; v_call: TRBV7-6; clone_size: .; j_call: TRBJ2-5
cdr3_nt: TGTGCCAGCAGCTTAACCTTGACAGGGTGGGGCACCGGGGAGCTGTTTTTT; cdr3_aa: CASSLTLTGWGTGELFF; d_call: TRBD1; v_call: TRBV7-2; clone_size: .; j_call: TRBJ2-2
cdr3_nt: TGTGCCAGCAGTTACTCGTCAGGGCCGGGGGAGCAGTACTTC; cdr3_aa: CASSYSSGPGEQYF; d_call: .; v_call: TRBV6-6; clone_size: .; j_call: TRBJ2-7
cdr3_nt: TGTGCCAGCAGTGAAGGTAATAGCAATCAGCCCCAGCATTTT; cdr3_aa: CASSEGNSNQPQHF; d_call: .; v_call: TRBV6-1; clone_size: few; j_call: TRBJ1-5
cdr3_nt: TGCGCCAGCAGCGCCGGGACTAGCGGGGGTTTTGAGCAGTTCTTC; cdr3_aa: CASSAGTSGGFEQFF; d_call: TRBD2; v_call: TRBV5-1; clone_size: .; j_call: TRBJ2-1
cdr3_nt: TGTGCCAGCAGTTACGGTGGTGGGGATGCCTATGGCTACACCTTC; cdr3_aa: CASSYGGGDAYGYTF; d_call: .; v_call: TRBV6-5; clone_size: .; j_call: TRBJ1-2
cdr3_nt: TGTGCCAGCAGCCCTCCCGGGACAGTCTATGGCTACACCTTC; cdr3_aa: CASSPPGTVYGYTF; d_call: TRBD1; v_call: TRBV7-2; clone_size: .; j_call: TRBJ1-2
cdr3_nt: TGTGCTAGCAGCTTTCAGCCGCTGGAGACCCAGTACTTC; cdr3_aa: CASSFQPLETQYF; d_call: .; v_call: TRBV7-7; clone_size: .; j_call: TRBJ2-5
cdr3_nt: TGCGCCAGCAGCCCACAAACCTCGACAGGTTATAGCAATCAGCCCCAGCATTTT; cdr3_aa: CASSPQTSTGYSNQPQHF; d_call: .; v_call: TRBV4-3; clone_size: .; j_call: TRBJ1-5
cdr3_nt: TGTGCCAGCAGCTTCCTAGCGGGGGGCTCCTACGAGCAGTACTTC; cdr3_aa: CASSFLAGGSYEQYF; d_call: TRBD2; v_call: TRBV5-4; clone_size: .; j_call: TRBJ2-7